The 22 T cell receptor beta chains presented below share a single source sample, sequenced in a study of technical replicates of blood from a handful of donors. Generated by immunoSEQ multiplex PCR, the TCRdb table keeps only in-frame clones and is missing some. The sample has 55,000 to 60,000 clones; just under 95% are singletons. The source material was PBMCs. These receptors originate from a human donor in good health. Some clones in this sample may be carry-over from other donors' samples.

This chain uses TRBV6-5 with TRBJ2-7, with 11 bases matching TRBD2. Germline V gene sequence: CDR1 MNHEY, CDR2 SVGAGI. J lost 2 bases, V lost 0 bases, and 3 bases had no gene match. This CDR3 has 16 residues. CDR3 in amino acids: CASSYSSSGGTYEQYF. CDR3 sequence (DNA): TGTGCCAGCAGTTACTCATCTAGCGGGGGGACCTACGAGCAGTACTTC.

The rearrangement joins TRBV11-2 to TRBJ1-1; perhaps TRBD1 as D (5 bases). V was clipped by 8 bases and J by 2 bases, with 12 bases between them. Germline CDR1 and CDR2: SGHAT and FQNNGV. This CDR3 has 13 residues. The CDR3 region has the DNA TGTGCCAGCGGCCGACAGACCAACACTGAAGCTTTCTTT. Translation: CASGRQTNTEAFF.

This chain uses TRBV6-4 with TRBJ1-4; TRBD1 aligns across 7 bases. The CDR3 has 15 residues. The trim removed 7 bases at V and 6 bases at J, leaving 11 bases unmatched. Germline V gene lookup returns CDR1 MRHNA and CDR2 SNTAGT. CDR3 residues: CASTYRPRGDEKLFF. CDR3 DNA: TGTGCCAGCACTTATCGACCCAGGGGGGATGAAAAACTGTTTTTT.

In DNA form, the CDR3 reads TGTGCCATCAGTGTTAGGGGTTCAACTAGCGGGACCTACAATGAGCAGTTCTTC. Its protein is CAISVRGSTSGTYNEQFF. The chain carries TRBV10-3 and TRBJ2-1; 10 bases agree with TRBD2. J gave up 2 bases and V 4 bases, and 11 bases lay outside the gene matches. Looked up from germline, CDR1 is ENHRY and CDR2 is SYGVKD. The CDR3 loop spans 18 amino acids.

The chain uses TRBV29-1 and TRBJ2-7; no clear D. CDR1 and CDR2 from the germline V gene are SQVTM and ANQGSEA. The V and J ends lost 4 bases and 1 base respectively, with 2 bases between them. This CDR3 comprises 10 residues. The CDR3 DNA follows: TGCAGCGTTGTATCCTACGAGCAGTACTTC. Translation: CSVVSYEQYF.

This clone was seen once. The chain combines TRBV18 with TRBJ2-3, with 11 bases aligning to TRBD2. The CDR3 consists of 17 residues. CDR1 is KGHSH and CDR2 is LQKENI in the germline V gene. Trimming removed 1 base from V and 3 bases from J; junction bases left unmatched: 6. The CDR3 is CASSPRVAGGFTDTQYF. For the CDR3, the DNA is TGTGCCAGCTCACCACGAGTAGCGGGAGGGTTTACAGATACGCAGTATTTT.

The genes are TRBV19 and TRBJ2-7; 7 bases map to TRBD1. Germline V gene data show CDR1 as LNHDA and CDR2 as SQIVND (reference sequence). Trimming at V came to 9 bases and at J to 5 bases, leaving 10 bases not matched to a gene. The CDR3 loop spans 13 amino acids. The DNA of the CDR3 is TGTGCCAGCACGGCGACAGGGTTCGACGAGCAGTACTTC. Its translation is CASTATGFDEQYF.

The chain recombines TRBV30 with TRBJ1-6; possibly TRBD1 for D (5 bases). The CDR3 length is 14 residues. The ends were cut back, 3 bases at V and 10 bases at J, with 16 bases in the middle. Germline loops: CDR1 GTSNPN, CDR2 SVGIG (reference sequence). In DNA, the CDR3 is TGTGCCTGGAGGCCAGGGTTCGGACGGTCACCCCTCCACTTT. Its translation: CAWRPGFGRSPLHF.

The chain recombines TRBV15 with TRBJ2-1, with D maybe TRBD2 (6 bases). Between the trimmed V and J ends, which lost 7 bases and 3 bases, there was a span of 13 bases. The CDR3 is made up of 14 amino acids. Germline CDR1 LNHNV, CDR2 YYDKDF (reference sequence). This CDR3 reads CATTRDSLYNEQFF. The CDR3 DNA is TGTGCCACCACCCGGGACTCCCTCTACAATGAGCAGTTCTTC.

The chain employs TRBV20-1 and TRBJ1-1; D unresolved. Germline V lookup: CDR1 DFQATT, CDR2 SNEGSKA (reference sequence). V lost 3 bases, J lost 1 base, and 3 bases lay in between. CDR3 size: 11 residues. CDR3 in amino acids: CSASGNTEAFF. As DNA, the CDR3 is TGCAGTGCTAGCGGGAACACTGAAGCTTTCTTT.

The rearrangement uses TRBV15 and TRBJ2-2, with 13 bases that match TRBD2. The CDR3 has 20 amino acids. Germline values: CDR1 LNHNV, CDR2 YYDKDF (reference sequence). V lost 3 bases and J lost 2; bases outside the gene matches: 12. CDR3 nucleotides: TGTGCCACCAGCAGCGGGGACAGGGGGGGACTAGCGGGAAACACCGGGGAGCTGTTTTTT. It is translated as CATSSGDRGGLAGNTGELFF.

This clone has a handful of counts. The chain joins TRBV27 to TRBJ1-1; D unresolved. The CDR3 is made up of 13 amino acids. Germline lookup yields CDR1 MNHEY and CDR2 SMNVEV (reference sequence). Trimming removed 2 bases from V and 2 bases from J, with 6 bases in between. CDR3 in amino acids: CASSLQVNTEAFF. The CDR3 DNA sequence: TGTGCCAGCAGTTTACAGGTAAACACTGAAGCTTTCTTT.

The rearrangement joins TRBV4-3 to TRBJ2-1; the match to TRBD2 covers 11 bases. The CDR3 has 15 residues. Trimming cost V 4 bases and J 6 bases; bases outside gene matches: 5. Germline V CDR1 and CDR2: LGHNA, YSLEER. CDR3 nucleotides: TGCGCCAGCAGCCGAACTAGCGGGAGTACCAATGAGCAGTTCTTC. Translating it yields CASSRTSGSTNEQFF.

The J gene is TRBJ1-2, the V gene TRBV5-4, with D tentatively TRBD1 (6 bases). V lost 4 bases to trimming and J lost 8 bases, with 15 bases between them. This CDR3 is 13 amino acids long. Germline CDR1 reads SGHNT; CDR2 reads YYREEE (reference sequence). The CDR3 DNA is TGTGCCAGCAGCGGGGGCTCGGGGGGCGGCTACACCTTC. It translates to CASSGGSGGGYTF.

The rearrangement links TRBV18 to TRBJ1-1; possibly TRBD1 for D (6 bases). The V and J ends lost 2 bases and 4 bases respectively, with 14 bases between them. Germline V gives CDR1 KGHSH, CDR2 LQKENI. The CDR3 loop spans 15 amino acids. CDR3 amino acids: CASSPGGGRGTEAFF. The CDR3 DNA reads TGTGCCAGCTCACCAGGGGGGGGCCGGGGCACTGAAGCTTTCTTT.

The sample holds one count of this clone. The chain joins TRBV14 to TRBJ1-2; tentative D call: TRBD1 (6 bases). This CDR3 has 15 residues. Trimming left V 0 bases short and J 6 bases short, with 14 bases between. The germline V gene has CDR1 SGHDN and CDR2 FVKESK. This chain's CDR3 is CASSQESDRPNGYTF. The CDR3 DNA reads TGTGCCAGCAGCCAAGAAAGCGACAGGCCTAATGGCTACACCTTC.

The DNA of the CDR3 is TGTGCCAGCAGCTTCGCAGCCGGGGAGCTGTTTTTT. Residues: CASSFAAGELFF. The V call is TRBV5-6, the J call TRBJ2-2; D remains ambiguous. Trimming removed 2 bases at V and 6 bases at J, with 5 bases between. The CDR3 is 12 amino acids. CDR1 and CDR2 (germline): SGHDT, YYEEEE.

The rearrangement joins TRBV2 to TRBJ2-2, with 8 bases that match TRBD1. V trimming: 6 bases; J trimming: 6 bases; junction bases outside the gene matches: 9. This CDR3 comprises 15 residues. Germline CDR1 reads SNHLY; CDR2 reads FYNNEI. CDR3 sequence (DNA): TGTGCCAGCAGGGCAGGACAGGGCGTAGCCGGGGAGCTGTTTTTT. Encoded protein: CASRAGQGVAGELFF.

The V and J genes are TRBV5-6 and TRBJ1-6; D gene unclear. Germline CDR1 SGHDT, CDR2 YYEEEE. With 5 bases removed from V and 5 bases from J, the gap between germline ends came to 8 bases. The CDR3 runs 13 residues. This CDR3 is CASRRQDNSPLHF. CDR3 bases: TGTGCCAGCAGGAGACAAGATAATTCACCCCTCCACTTT.

This rearrangement joins TRBV7-9 to TRBJ2-5; 11 nucleotides agree with TRBD2. The CDR3 consists of 17 residues. J was trimmed by 5 bases and V by 5 bases; bases with no gene match: 13. Germline loops: CDR1 SEHNR, CDR2 FQNEAQ (reference sequence). The CDR3 protein is CASSTNRLAGGGETQYF. Here the CDR3 DNA reads TGTGCCAGCAGCACGAATCGGCTAGCGGGGGGAGGTGAGACCCAGTACTTC.

The chain recombines TRBV9 with TRBJ2-1, with 13 nucleotides matching TRBD2. This CDR3 region has 15 residues. In germline, CDR1 is SGDLS, CDR2 YYNGEE. Trimming took 3 bases from V and 7 from J; bases not matched to a gene: 4. The CDR3 nucleotides are TGTGCCAGCAGCGGGGTACTAGCGGGGGGGAATGAGCAGTTCTTC. Translation: CASSGVLAGGNEQFF.

V and J are TRBV2 and TRBJ1-4; 9 nucleotides match TRBD1. The trim removed 8 bases at V and 7 bases at J, leaving 11 bases unmatched. The germline V gene encodes CDR1 SNHLY and CDR2 FYNNEI. The CDR3 is 15 amino acids. CDR3 coding DNA: TGTGCCAGCCGGGGTCCGGGACAGGGATTTGAAAAACTGTTTTTT. Protein sequence: CASRGPGQGFEKLFF.